A single T cell receptor (beta chain) is shown here with its context. With 6 bases removed from V and 2 bases from J, the gap between germline ends came to 17 bases. The CDR3 loop spans 16 amino acids. Germline CDR1 and CDR2: MNHEY and SMNVEV (reference sequence). Some clones are missing from TCRdb's copy, which holds only in-frame ones; the method was immunoSEQ multiplex PCR. This repertoire shows more than 400,000 clones, 75% to 90% found once; its top ten account for 0.7%. This sample is part of a study of blood T cell repertoires in COVID-19. Participants spanned ages roughly 18 to 90 years and resided in some 22 US areas.

Sequencing was carried out using PBMCs or T cells enriched from blood (not recorded which). The receptor comes from a woman under 30 who had recovered from COVID-19. This rearrangement joins TRBV27 to TRBJ1-5; perhaps TRBD1 as D (5 bases). The CDR3 protein is CASREGLRDGNQPQHF. The CDR3 DNA reads TGTGCCAGCAGGGAGGGACTGAGGGATGGCAATCAGCCCCAGCATTTT.